The rows below give T cell receptor beta chains drawn from one sample of a study of metastatic and nonmetastatic thyroid tumors. TCRdb reprocessed the PCR reads using MiXCR. The sample lists 30,000 or so clones; less than 25% were seen once. The sequencing input was blood. The receptors derive from a female donor with papillary thyroid cancer or a benign thyroid nodule (not recorded which). Some clones in this sample may be carry-over from other donors' samples. Each CDR3 is given with its conserved first and last residue. D genes are given only for firm matches. Size is omitted from some rows. Given values are once, few, many or a class for expanded clones.

clone_size | j_call | v_call | d_call | cdr3_aa | cdr3_nt
few | TRBJ2-3 | TRBV6-2/TRBV6-3 | NA | CARSYWDLQNTDTQYF | TGTGCCAGGAGTTATTGGGACTTGCAGAATACAGATACGCAGTATTTT
many | TRBJ2-1 | TRBV10-2 | NA | CASSEPGLGPGSSYNEQFF | TGCGCCAGCAGTGAGCCGGGATTGGGCCCGGGTAGCTCCTACAATGAGCAGTTCTTC
many | TRBJ2-7 | TRBV19 | TRBD1 | CASTQRQGREQYF | TGTGCCAGTACCCAGAGACAGGGCCGGGAGCAGTACTTC
many | TRBJ2-1 | TRBV7-9 | TRBD2 | CASSPISSGTYNEQFF | TGTGCCAGCAGCCCCATTAGTAGCGGGACGTACAATGAGCAGTTCTTC
few | TRBJ2-2 | TRBV24-1 | NA | CATSDPRRGTGELFF | TGTGCCACCAGTGATCCCCGGCGCGGCACCGGGGAGCTGTTTTTT
many | TRBJ1-5 | TRBV15 | TRBD1 | CATSTRDRGNQPQHF | TGTGCCACCAGCACCCGGGACAGGGGAAATCAGCCCCAGCATTTT
many | TRBJ2-1 | TRBV5-1 | NA | CASSLFYEQFF | TGCGCCAGCAGCTTGTTTTATGAGCAGTTCTTC
NA | TRBJ1-2 | TRBV10-1 | NA | CASSESTRGFNGYTF | TGCGCCAGCAGTGAGTCGACTCGGGGATTTAATGGCTACACCTTC
many | TRBJ2-7 | TRBV7-8 | NA | CASARGSAYEQYF | TGTGCCAGCGCCAGGGGTTCGGCCTACGAGCAGTACTTC
NA | TRBJ2-4 | TRBV30 | TRBD2 | CAWNIPGLAGAKNIQYF | TGTGCCTGGAATATCCCGGGACTAGCGGGAGCCAAGAACATTCAGTACTTC
once | TRBJ2-2 | TRBV4-1 | NA | CASSQTLPGHGRYSTGVLFF | TGCGCCAGCAGCCAAACCCTACCCGGACACGGGCGATATTCCACCGGGGTGCTGTTTTTT
NA | TRBJ2-1 | TRBV24-1 | TRBD1 | CATSATGVGPNEQFF | TGTGCCACCAGTGCAACAGGGGTTGGACCCAATGAGCAGTTCTTC
many | TRBJ1-1 | TRBV7-8 | NA | CASSLYGGDTEAFF | TGTGCCAGCAGCTTATACGGGGGGGACACTGAAGCTTTCTTT
medium-sized | TRBJ2-7 | TRBV11-2 | NA | CASSSLVRVKGYEQYF | TGTGCCAGCAGTTCATTAGTGCGGGTTAAGGGCTACGAGCAGTACTTC
many | TRBJ2-7 | TRBV6-2/TRBV6-3 | NA | CASRLVRGPLYEQYF | TGTGCCAGCAGGTTGGTTCGGGGACCGTTATACGAGCAGTACTTC
many | TRBJ2-3 | TRBV3-1 | NA | CASSQDRRDTQYF | TGTGCCAGCAGCCAAGATCGTAGGGATACGCAGTATTTT
many | TRBJ2-3 | TRBV6-2/TRBV6-3 | NA | CASSQRVDTQYF | TGTGCCAGCAGTCAACGGGTAGATACGCAGTATTTT
NA | TRBJ2-7 | TRBV19 | TRBD1 | CASTRRHRGRYEQYF | TGTGCCAGTACCCGACGTCACAGGGGGCGGTACGAACAGTACTTC
many | TRBJ1-1 | TRBV10-1 | NA | CASSEWTYTEAFF | TGCGCCAGCAGTGAATGGACGTACACTGAAGCTTTCTTT
many | TRBJ2-7 | TRBV13 | NA | CASSLRVGRVYEQYF | TGTGCCAGCAGCTTACGCGTCGGCCGCGTCTACGAGCAGTACTTC
many | TRBJ1-1 | TRBV27 | NA | CASSNSVDTEAFF | TGTGCCAGCAGTAACTCGGTGGACACTGAAGCTTTCTTT
medium-sized | TRBJ1-5 | TRBV6-1 | NA | CASCGAHNQPQHF | TGTGCCAGCTGTGGGGCCCACAATCAGCCCCAGCATTTT
NA | TRBJ1-1 | TRBV18 | NA | CASGGALNTEAFF | TGTGCCAGCGGAGGGGCATTGAACACTGAAGCTTTCTTT
many | TRBJ2-1 | TRBV4-1 | NA | CASSQEAGPYNEQFF | TGCGCCAGCAGCCAAGAGGCAGGGCCCTACAATGAGCAGTTCTTC
many | TRBJ2-7 | TRBV30 | NA | CAWGYLNEQYF | TGTGCCTGGGGTTATCTCAACGAGCAGTACTTC
few | TRBJ1-2 | TRBV27 | NA | CAGSLYRAYGYTF | TGTGCCGGCAGCTTATACAGGGCCTATGGCTACACCTTC
NA | TRBJ2-7 | TRBV28 | NA | CASLLPGAYERYF | TGTGCCAGCTTACTTCCCGGTGCCTACGAGCGGTACTTC
many | TRBJ1-1 | TRBV2 | NA | CASSDARGNTEAFF | TGTGCCAGCAGTGACGCGCGCGGGAACACTGAAGCTTTCTTT